This T cell receptor (beta chain) stems from a study of T cell responses to AZD1222 COVID-19 vaccine. J lost 3 bases, V lost 7 bases, and 6 bases had no gene match. Germline loops: CDR1 MNHEY, CDR2 SVGAGI. The CDR3 length is 14 residues. Of note for this clone: Antigen: not known.

Study-wide results and limits: The donor cohort was predominantly white British with a female majority, and clonal diversity may have been underestimated. Targeting of unmutated variant regions was reportedly seen in nearly half of spike-specific TCRs. Only 5 to 7 AZD1222 recipients tested seropositive at baseline. Sampled repertoires all dated from after the peak T cell response.

Some clones are missing from TCRdb's copy, which holds only in-frame ones; the method was immunoSEQ multiplex PCR. The sample records more than 70,000 clones, 70% to 90% being singletons. The chain is built from TRBV6-5 and TRBJ1-2; TRBD1 aligns across 9 bases. This clonotype was obtained from an adult in good health. The sample consisted of peripheral blood, taken on day 0 of MenACWY control vaccination. The CDR3 spells CASTDRGGDYGYTF. The CDR3 DNA is TGTGCCAGCACGGACAGGGGAGGGGACTATGGCTACACCTTC.